This entry describes one T cell receptor (beta chain). J was trimmed by 8 bases and V by 5 bases; bases with no gene match: 7. CDR1 and CDR2 (germline): SGHTA, FQGNSA. The CDR3 consists of 14 residues. This entry belongs to a study of blood T cell repertoires in COVID-19. The table came from immunoSEQ multiplex PCR; TCRdb's copy has only in-frame clones and leaves some out. This sample has about 310,000 clones; over 75% occur once, and the top ten carry 1%. The sequencing sample was made of peripheral blood. The genes are TRBV7-2 and TRBJ1-2; 11 bases fit TRBD1. The clonotype was recovered from a man aged 50-60 years with active or convalescent COVID-19. CDR3 amino acids: CASSVDRGLRGYTF. In DNA, the CDR3 is TGTGCCAGCAGCGTGGACAGGGGGCTAAGGGGCTACACCTTC. Based on the CDR3 plus reference TRBV7-2 and TRBJ1-2, the full variable domain is GAGVSQSPSNKVTEKGKDVELRCDPISGHTALYWYRQSLGQGLEFLIYFQGNSAPDKSGLPSDRFSAERTGGSVSTLTIQRTQQEDSAVYLCASSVDRGLRGYTFGSGTRLTVV.